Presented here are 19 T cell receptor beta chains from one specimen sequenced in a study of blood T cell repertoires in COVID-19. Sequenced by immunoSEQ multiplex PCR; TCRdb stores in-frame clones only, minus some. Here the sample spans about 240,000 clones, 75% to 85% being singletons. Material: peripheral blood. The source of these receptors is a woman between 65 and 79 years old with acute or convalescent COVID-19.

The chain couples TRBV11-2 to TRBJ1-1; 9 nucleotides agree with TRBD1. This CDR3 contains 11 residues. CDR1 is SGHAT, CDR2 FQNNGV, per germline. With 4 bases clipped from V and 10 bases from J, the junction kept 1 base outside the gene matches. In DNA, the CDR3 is TGTGCCAGCAGCTGGGGACAGGGAGCTTTCTTT. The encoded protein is CASSWGQGAFF.

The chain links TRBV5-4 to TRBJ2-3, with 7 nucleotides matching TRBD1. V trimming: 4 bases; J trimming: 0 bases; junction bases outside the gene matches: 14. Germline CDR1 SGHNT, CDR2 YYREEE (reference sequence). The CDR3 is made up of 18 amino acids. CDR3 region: CASSGPGTVFTSTDTQYF. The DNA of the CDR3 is TGTGCCAGCAGCGGGCCCGGGACAGTTTTTACTAGCACAGATACGCAGTATTTT.

The CDR3 bases are TGTGCCTGGGTTGTGGCGGACACCATATATTTT. Translated: CAWVVADTIYF. The rearrangement joins TRBV30 to TRBJ1-3; D gene ambiguous. Germline CDR1 and CDR2: GTSNPN and SVGIG (reference sequence). The CDR3 consists of 11 residues. The germline V and J ends were trimmed by 5 bases and 8 bases, with 10 bases remaining between them.

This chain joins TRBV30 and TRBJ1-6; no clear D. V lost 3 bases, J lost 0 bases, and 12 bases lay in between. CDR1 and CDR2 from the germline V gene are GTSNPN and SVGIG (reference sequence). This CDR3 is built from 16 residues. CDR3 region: CAWSPVRSSYNSPLHF. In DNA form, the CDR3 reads TGTGCCTGGAGCCCAGTCCGGAGCTCCTATAATTCACCCCTCCACTTT. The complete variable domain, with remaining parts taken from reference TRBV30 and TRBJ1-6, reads SQTIHQWPATLVQPVGSPLSLECTVEGTSNPNLYWYRQAAGRGLQLLFYSVGIGQISSEVPQNLSASRPQDRQFILSSKKLLLSDSGFYLCAWSPVRSSYNSPLHFGNGTRLTVT.

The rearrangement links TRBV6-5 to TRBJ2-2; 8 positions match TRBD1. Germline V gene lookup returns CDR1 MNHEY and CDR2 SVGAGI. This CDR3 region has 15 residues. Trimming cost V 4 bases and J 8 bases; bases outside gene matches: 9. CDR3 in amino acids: CASSLRQGFMGELFF. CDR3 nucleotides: TGTGCCAGCAGTTTAAGACAGGGGTTCATGGGGGAGCTGTTTTTT.

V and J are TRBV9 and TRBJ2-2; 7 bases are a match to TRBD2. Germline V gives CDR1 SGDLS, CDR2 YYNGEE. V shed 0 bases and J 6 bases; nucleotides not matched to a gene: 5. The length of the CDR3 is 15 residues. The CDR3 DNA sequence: TGTGCCAGCAGCGTAGGACTAGCCGGCGCCGGGGAGCTGTTTTTT. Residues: CASSVGLAGAGELFF.

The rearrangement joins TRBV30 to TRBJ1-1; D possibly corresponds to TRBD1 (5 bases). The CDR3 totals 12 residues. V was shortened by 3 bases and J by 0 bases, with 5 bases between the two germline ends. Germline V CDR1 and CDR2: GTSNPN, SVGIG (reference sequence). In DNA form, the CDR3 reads TGTGCCTGGAGACAGGTGAACACTGAAGCTTTCTTT. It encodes CAWRQVNTEAFF. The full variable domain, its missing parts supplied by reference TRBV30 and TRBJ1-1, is SQTIHQWPATLVQPVGSPLSLECTVEGTSNPNLYWYRQAAGRGLQLLFYSVGIGQISSEVPQNLSASRPQDRQFILSSKKLLLSDSGFYLCAWRQVNTEAFFGQGTRLTVV.

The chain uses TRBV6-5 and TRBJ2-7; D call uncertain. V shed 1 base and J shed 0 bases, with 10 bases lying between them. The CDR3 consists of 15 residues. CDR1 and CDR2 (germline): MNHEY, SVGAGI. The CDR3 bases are TGTGCCAGCAGTTACTGGGCCTCCGGCTCCTACGAGCAGTACTTC. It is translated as CASSYWASGSYEQYF.

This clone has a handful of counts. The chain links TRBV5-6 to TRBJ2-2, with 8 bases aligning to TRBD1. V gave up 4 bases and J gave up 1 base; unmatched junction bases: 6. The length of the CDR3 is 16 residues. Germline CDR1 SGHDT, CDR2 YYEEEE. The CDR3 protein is CASSTAGTGNTGELFF. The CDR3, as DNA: TGTGCCAGCAGCACGGCCGGGACAGGGAACACCGGGGAGCTGTTTTTT.

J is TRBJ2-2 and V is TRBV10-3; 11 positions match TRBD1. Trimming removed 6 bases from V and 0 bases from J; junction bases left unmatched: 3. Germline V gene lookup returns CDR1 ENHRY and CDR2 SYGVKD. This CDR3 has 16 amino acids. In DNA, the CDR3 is TGTGCCATCAGGGGACAGGGGGGATCGAACACCGGGGAGCTGTTTTTT. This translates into CAIRGQGGSNTGELFF.

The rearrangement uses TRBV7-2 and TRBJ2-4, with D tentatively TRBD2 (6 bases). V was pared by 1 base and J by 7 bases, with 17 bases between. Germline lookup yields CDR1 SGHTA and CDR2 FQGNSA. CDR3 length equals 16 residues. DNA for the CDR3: TGTGCCAGCAGCTTAGGGGTTTCTGGAGGGCGGAACATTCAGTACTTC. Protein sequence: CASSLGVSGGRNIQYF. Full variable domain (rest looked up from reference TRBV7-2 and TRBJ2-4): GAGVSQSPSNKVTEKGKDVELRCDPISGHTALYWYRQSLGQGLEFLIYFQGNSAPDKSGLPSDRFSAERTGGSVSTLTIQRTQQEDSAVYLCASSLGVSGGRNIQYFGAGTRLSVL.

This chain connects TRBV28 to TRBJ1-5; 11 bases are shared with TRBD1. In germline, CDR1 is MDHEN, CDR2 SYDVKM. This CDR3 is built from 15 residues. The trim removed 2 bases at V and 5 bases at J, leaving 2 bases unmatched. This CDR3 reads CASSLGQGAHQPQHF. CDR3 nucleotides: TGTGCCAGCAGTTTAGGACAGGGGGCACATCAGCCCCAGCATTTT.

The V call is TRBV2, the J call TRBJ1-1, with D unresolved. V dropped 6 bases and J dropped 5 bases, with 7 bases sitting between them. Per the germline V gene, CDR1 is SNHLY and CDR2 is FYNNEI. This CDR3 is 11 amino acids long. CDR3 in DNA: TGTGCCAGCAGGAGTGCTACTGAAGCTTTCTTT. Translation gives CASRSATEAFF.

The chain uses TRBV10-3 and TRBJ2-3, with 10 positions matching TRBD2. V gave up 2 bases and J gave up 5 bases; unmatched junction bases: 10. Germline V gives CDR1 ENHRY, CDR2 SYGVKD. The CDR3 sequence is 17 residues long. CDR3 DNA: TGTGCCATCAGTGAGCCGACTAGCGGGCGTGCAGGAGATACGCAGTATTTT. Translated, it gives CAISEPTSGRAGDTQYF.

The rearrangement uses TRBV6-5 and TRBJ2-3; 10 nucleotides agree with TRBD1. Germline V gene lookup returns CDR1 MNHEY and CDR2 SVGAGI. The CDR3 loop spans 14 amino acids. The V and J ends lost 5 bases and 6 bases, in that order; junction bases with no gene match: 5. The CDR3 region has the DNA TGTGCCAGCAGTCTGGACAGGGGGTTCGATACGCAGTATTTT. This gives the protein CASSLDRGFDTQYF.

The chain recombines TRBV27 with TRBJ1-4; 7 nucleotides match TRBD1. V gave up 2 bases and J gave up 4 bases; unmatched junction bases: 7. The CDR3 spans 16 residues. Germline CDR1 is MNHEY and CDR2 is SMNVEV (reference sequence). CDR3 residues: CASSLGGGFINEKLFF. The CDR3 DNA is TGTGCCAGCAGTTTAGGAGGGGGCTTCATTAATGAAAAACTGTTTTTT.

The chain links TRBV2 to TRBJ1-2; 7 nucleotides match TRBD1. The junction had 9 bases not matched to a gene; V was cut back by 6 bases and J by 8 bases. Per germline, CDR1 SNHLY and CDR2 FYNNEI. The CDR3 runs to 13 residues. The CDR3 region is CASSPDRVQGYTF. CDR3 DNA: TGTGCCAGCAGCCCAGACAGGGTGCAGGGCTACACCTTC.

DNA of the CDR3: TGTGCCAGCTCTGCGGGACAGGCTCGCTACGAAACTAATGAAAAACTGTTTTTT. Its protein product is CASSAGQARYETNEKLFF. The chain uses TRBV19 and TRBJ1-4, with 8 bases fitting TRBD1. Germline V gene sequence: CDR1 LNHDA, CDR2 SQIVND (reference sequence). Unmatched junction bases numbered 16, after V lost 9 bases and J lost 1 base. The CDR3 is 18 residues long.

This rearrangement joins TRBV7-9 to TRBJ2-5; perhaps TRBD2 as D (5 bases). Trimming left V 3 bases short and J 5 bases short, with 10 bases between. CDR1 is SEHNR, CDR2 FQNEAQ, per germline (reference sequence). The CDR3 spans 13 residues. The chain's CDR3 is CASSFTGIETQYF. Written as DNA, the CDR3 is TGTGCCAGCAGCTTTACGGGGATTGAGACCCAGTACTTC.